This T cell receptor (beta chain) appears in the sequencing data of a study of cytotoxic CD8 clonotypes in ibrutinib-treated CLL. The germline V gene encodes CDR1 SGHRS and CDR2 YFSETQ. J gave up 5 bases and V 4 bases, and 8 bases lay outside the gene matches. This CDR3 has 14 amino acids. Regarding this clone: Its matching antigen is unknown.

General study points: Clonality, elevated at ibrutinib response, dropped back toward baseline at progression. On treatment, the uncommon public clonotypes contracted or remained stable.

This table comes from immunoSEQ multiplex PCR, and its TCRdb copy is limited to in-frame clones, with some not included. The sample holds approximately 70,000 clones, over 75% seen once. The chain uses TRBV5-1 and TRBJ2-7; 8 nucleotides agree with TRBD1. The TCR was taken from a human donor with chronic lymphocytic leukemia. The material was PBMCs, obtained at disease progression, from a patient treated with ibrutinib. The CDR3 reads CASSPGQGGDEQYF. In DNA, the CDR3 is TGCGCCAGCAGCCCTGGACAGGGTGGGGACGAGCAGTACTTC.